Each of the 26 T cell receptor beta chains below was sequenced from the same sample in a study of Graves' ophthalmopathy and Graves' hyperthyroidism. As the template, RNA transcripts were used to amplify TCR beta CDR3 regions. The workflow started with a first-round RT-PCR run with HTBI primers and then moved on to a second-round multiplex PCR. MiXCR was run by TCRdb on the multiplex PCR reads, yielding one entry per CDR3 protein. The sample contains 680,000 or so distinct CDR3 sequences, roughly 20% of which appear only once. Material: peripheral blood. The receptors originated from a woman younger than 30 with stable Graves' hyperthyroidism. Some clones in this sample may be carry-over from other donors' samples.

This clonotype was found many times. The limits of the CDR3 on the DNA are not certain, so only TCRdb's listed CDR3 is given. The gene calls are TRBV29-1 and TRBJ1-2. Germline CDR1 SQVTM, CDR2 ANQGSEA. The CDR3 spans 11 residues, counting both ends. CDR3 amino acids: CSVEEVGEGTF.

This clonotype was recorded at least ten times. The rearrangement links TRBV7-2 to TRBJ1-6, with TRBD1 matching 7 bases. The ends lost 6 bases at V and 5 bases at J; junction bases unmatched: 13. The germline CDR1 and CDR2 sequences are SGHTA and FQGNSA. This CDR3 has 17 residues. CDR3 in DNA: TGTGCCAGCAGGCCATCCCTGGATCAGGGGGATAATTCACCCCTCCACTTT. It specifies CASRPSLDQGDNSPLHF.

There are many counts of this clonotype. V gene TRBV27 combines with J gene TRBJ1-5; D gene uncertain. The CDR3 loop spans 13 amino acids. The V gene lost 6 bases and the J gene lost 4 bases, with 10 bases spanning the gap. Germline CDR1 and CDR2: MNHEY and SMNVEV (reference sequence). The CDR3 here is CASSPELNQPQHF. CDR3 in DNA: TGTGCCAGCAGCCCCGAACTTAATCAGCCCCAGCATTTT.

This clonotype was recorded many times. The J gene is TRBJ2-7, the V gene TRBV2; D is tentatively TRBD1 or TRBD2 (5 bases each). This CDR3 spans 12 amino acids. In germline, CDR1 is SNHLY, CDR2 FYNNEI. Trimming shortened V by 6 bases and J by 4 bases, and 10 bases separated the two germline ends. This CDR3 reads CASSRDGYEQYF. The CDR3 DNA is TGTGCCAGCAGCCGGGACGGTTACGAGCAGTACTTC. The full variable domain, in which reference TRBV2 and TRBJ2-7 provide the parts outside the CDR3, is EPEVTQTPSHQVTQMGQEVILRCVPISNHLYFYWYRQILGQKVEFLVSFYNNEISEKSEIFDDQFSVERPDGSNFTLKIRSTKLEDSAMYFCASSRDGYEQYFGPGTRLTVT.

There are many counts of this clonotype. This chain uses TRBV6-4 with TRBJ2-4; weak D call: TRBD1 (6 bases). CDR1 and CDR2 from the germline V gene are MRHNA and SNTAGT. V was clipped by 2 bases and J by 8 bases, with 16 bases between them. This CDR3 contains 15 residues. The CDR3 sequence: CASSDTRVQGHIQYF. The CDR3 DNA reads as TGTGCCAGCAGTGACACGAGGGTGCAGGGGCACATTCAGTACTTC.

This clonotype was recorded at least ten times. This chain links TRBV6-1 with TRBJ1-1; D is unclear. Germline lookup yields CDR1 MNHNS and CDR2 SASEGT. The CDR3 extends over 11 amino acids. Trimming cost V 4 bases and J 7 bases, with 7 bases left between them. CDR3 amino acids: CASSVESEAFF. In DNA, the CDR3 is TGTGCCAGCAGTGTGGAAAGTGAAGCTTTCTTT.

This clonotype was seen at least ten times. The chain couples TRBV29-1 to TRBJ2-7; D is undetermined. Trimming took 4 bases from V and 0 from J, leaving 10 bases between them. The CDR3 is made up of 13 amino acids. Germline CDR1 SQVTM, CDR2 ANQGSEA. This CDR3 reads CSVAETASYEQYF. CDR3 coding DNA: TGCAGCGTTGCAGAGACGGCCTCCTACGAGCAGTACTTC.

This clonotype has just one count. A much larger clonotype is one base distant, so this may be a read error. The CDR3 DNA follows: TGCACCAGCAGCTTGATTACAGGCTACGAGCAGTACTTC. It encodes CTSSLITGYEQYF. The J gene is TRBJ2-7, the V gene TRBV5-1; TRBD1 is a possible D gene (5 bases). The V gene's germline CDR1 is SGHRS and CDR2 YFSETQ. This CDR3 region has 13 residues.

To note about this clonotype: Given the absence of the conserved phenylalanine or tryptophan at the CDR3 end, a read error is likely. The rearrangement links TRBV6-1 to TRBJ1-1, with D uncertain. The CDR3 is made up of 14 amino acids. Per germline, CDR1 MNHNS and CDR2 SASEGT. Trimming pared 5 bases from V and 4 bases from J, leaving 14 bases between. The CDR3 DNA reads as TGTGCCAGCAGTAATCAGGCGAGACCCACTGAAGCTTTCTAT. Amino acid sequence: CASSNQARPTEAFY.

This sequence joins TRBV12-3 or TRBV12-4 and TRBJ2-2; the D is unclear. Trimming stripped 7 bases from V and 0 bases from J, with 15 bases between. This CDR3 contains 16 residues. The CDR3, as DNA: TGTGCCAGCACCACCCCCGGGTCATCGAACACCGGGGAGCTGTTTTTT. As protein: CASTTPGSSNTGELFF.

This clonotype came up many times. The rearrangement uses TRBV5-1 and TRBJ2-5, with D perhaps TRBD2 (5 bases). CDR1 and CDR2 from the germline V gene are SGHRS and YFSETQ. V dropped 4 bases and J dropped 9 bases, with 19 bases sitting between them. This CDR3 is 14 amino acids long. CDR3 nucleotide sequence: TGCGCCAGCAGCCAAGGAGGAGGTCAGTGGGCCCAGTACTTC. The encoded protein is CASSQGGGQWAQYF.

Many counts were recorded for this clonotype. The chain combines TRBV12-3 or TRBV12-4 with TRBJ1-1; weak D call: TRBD1 (6 bases). V lost 3 bases and J 4 bases, leaving 12 bases between the germline ends. The CDR3 runs 14 residues. CDR3 residues: CASSLVGGRTEAFF. In DNA, the CDR3 is TGTGCCAGCAGTTTGGTCGGGGGGCGCACTGAAGCTTTCTTT.

This clonotype occurred many times. The chain carries TRBV5-1 and TRBJ1-1; D is ambiguous. The CDR3 has 13 amino acids. V was trimmed by 4 bases and J by 2 bases, leaving 9 bases between them. Germline V gives CDR1 SGHRS, CDR2 YFSETQ. The chain's CDR3 is CASSLMENTEAFF. CDR3 bases: TGCGCCAGCAGCCTCATGGAAAACACTGAAGCTTTCTTT.

There are many counts of this clonotype. The chain is built from TRBV6-5 and TRBJ2-7; D not resolved. Germline loops: CDR1 MNHEY, CDR2 SVGAGI. The CDR3 runs 12 residues. V was clipped by 5 bases and J by 4 bases, with 9 bases between them. The CDR3 here is CASSNKRYEQYF. The CDR3 DNA follows: TGTGCCAGCAGTAACAAGAGGTACGAGCAGTACTTC.

The table lists this clonotype with many counts. The chain combines TRBV29-1 with TRBJ1-2, with 9 nucleotides matching TRBD1. This CDR3 comprises 13 residues. V lost 5 bases to trimming and J lost 5 bases; unmatched junction nucleotides: 6. Germline assignment: CDR1 SQVTM and CDR2 ANQGSEA. The CDR3 bases are TGCAGCGTTAGGACAGGGGCTTTATATGGCTACACCTTC. Its protein is CSVRTGALYGYTF.

CDR3 sequence reads: CSARPTGASYEQYF. CDR3 DNA: TGCAGTGCTCGCCCGACAGGGGCTTCCTACGAGCAGTACTTC. The rearrangement uses TRBV20-1 and TRBJ2-7, with 8 bases aligning to TRBD1. CDR3 length equals 14 residues. Germline V lookup: CDR1 DFQATT, CDR2 SNEGSKA (reference sequence). J gave up 1 base and V 5 bases, and 7 bases lay outside the gene matches.

Ten or more counts support this clonotype. The chain carries TRBV9 and TRBJ2-7, with TRBD2 matching over 12 bases. Trimming removed 5 bases from V and 0 bases from J; junction bases left unmatched: 3. The CDR3 runs 15 residues. Germline lookup yields CDR1 SGDLS and CDR2 YYNGEE. The CDR3 DNA reads as TGTGCCAGCAGTAGGACTAGCGGGGCCTCCTACGAGCAGTACTTC. Encoded protein: CASSRTSGASYEQYF.

This clonotype was seen ten or more times. J is TRBJ1-5 and V is TRBV6-1, with 8 bases fitting TRBD1. This CDR3 comprises 17 residues. Germline CDR1 is MNHNS and CDR2 is SASEGT. J was trimmed by 5 bases and V by 1 base; bases with no gene match: 10. CDR3 DNA sequence: TGTGCCAGCAGTGAAGGGTCTCCAAGGACAGGGCATCAGCCCCAGCATTTT. It specifies CASSEGSPRTGHQPQHF.

This clonotype was seen many times. J is TRBJ2-7 and V is TRBV12-3 or TRBV12-4, with 14 bases matching TRBD2. J gave up 2 bases and V 7 bases, and 13 bases lay outside the gene matches. The CDR3 runs 18 residues. In DNA, the CDR3 is TGTGCCAGCACCTCCCGAGAGGGACTAGCGGGAGCAACCTACGAGCAGTACTTC. Encoded protein: CASTSREGLAGATYEQYF.

This clonotype was picked up many times. This chain connects TRBV11-2 to TRBJ1-2; tentatively, D is TRBD1 (6 bases). The CDR3 has 16 residues. V was cut by 2 bases and J by 4 bases, with 17 bases left in between. CDR1 is SGHAT, CDR2 FQNNGV, per germline. As DNA, the CDR3 is TGTGCCAGCAGCTTACGGGACACGGGAATTTTCTATGGCTACACCTTC. Translating gives CASSLRDTGIFYGYTF.

This chain links TRBV30 with TRBJ1-1; D remains ambiguous. From germline, CDR1 is GTSNPN and CDR2 SVGIG (reference sequence). This CDR3 has 15 amino acids. Trimming left V 2 bases short and J 0 bases short, with 13 bases between. The DNA of the CDR3 is TGTGCCTGGAGTCACTCCATAGTGGTGAACACTGAAGCTTTCTTT. This sequence encodes CAWSHSIVVNTEAFF.

The chain employs TRBV7-3 and TRBJ1-1; 7 bases agree with TRBD1. Germline CDR1 and CDR2: SGHTA and FQGTGA. Germline trimming cut 5 bases from V and 2 bases from J; bases unmatched to any gene: 5. This CDR3 contains 14 residues. The CDR3 protein is CASSQTGPNTEAFF. The CDR3 DNA follows: TGTGCCAGCAGCCAGACAGGGCCTAACACTGAAGCTTTCTTT. Full variable domain (missing parts from reference TRBV7-3 and TRBJ1-1): GAGVSQTPSNKVTEKGKYVELRCDPISGHTALYWYRQSLGQGPEFLIYFQGTGAADDSGLPNDRFFAVRPEGSVSTLKIQRTERGDSAVYLCASSQTGPNTEAFFGQGTRLTVV.

This clonotype was detected a few times. The J gene is TRBJ2-7, the V gene TRBV12-3 or TRBV12-4, with D maybe TRBD2 (6 bases). The CDR3 runs 14 residues. Trimming cost V 7 bases and J 2 bases, with 15 bases left between them. The CDR3 DNA follows: TGTGCCAGCAACACCGGCGGGATGCCCTACGAGCAGTACTTC. Translated, it gives CASNTGGMPYEQYF.

This clonotype was seen repeatedly, ten times or more. The chain has TRBV7-2 and TRBJ1-2; no firm D call. CDR3 length equals 14 residues. The V gene's germline CDR1 is SGHTA and CDR2 FQGNSA. Trimming took 5 bases from V and 0 from J, leaving 10 bases between them. CDR3 sequence: CASSPWLANYGYTF. CDR3 nucleotide sequence: TGTGCCAGCAGCCCCTGGCTAGCTAACTATGGCTACACCTTC.

This clonotype was detected many times. This chain joins TRBV6-2 or TRBV6-3 and TRBJ2-5; D is unclear. CDR1 and CDR2 (germline): MNHEY, SVGEGT. This CDR3 is 13 amino acids long. The ends were cut back, 6 bases at V and 3 bases at J, with 11 bases in the middle. CDR3 in amino acids: CASRDLGEETQYF. The CDR3 bases are TGTGCCAGCAGAGACCTCGGCGAAGAGACCCAGTACTTC.

A word on this clonotype: A much larger clone lies a single base off, so this may be a read error. The chain employs TRBV9 and TRBJ2-7; D is ambiguous. Germline CDR1 is SGDLS and CDR2 is YYNGEE. The CDR3 runs 12 residues. The CDR3 DNA reads as TGTGCCAGCAGCTCATTTGCCTACGAGCGGTACTTC. Its translation is CASSSFAYERYF.